The 14 T cell receptor beta chains below were found in one sample sequenced in a study of control samples from healthy donors and cancer patients. The protocol was immunoSEQ multiplex PCR, while the TCRdb copy is restricted to in-frame clones and leaves out a portion. This sample yields about 92,000 clones, of which around 82% are seen a single time; around 10% belongs to the top ten. Material for sequencing was blood. The receptor source for this set is an older woman in good health.

The V call is TRBV28, the J call TRBJ2-7, with 13 bases aligning to TRBD2. Trimming removed 4 bases from V and 4 bases from J; junction bases left unmatched: 4. Per the germline V gene, CDR1 is MDHEN and CDR2 is SYDVKM. There are 15 residues in the CDR3. CDR3 bases: TGTGCCAGCAGTTCACTAGCGGGAGGGCTTTACGAGCAGTACTTC. Translated: CASSSLAGGLYEQYF. Based on the CDR3 plus reference TRBV28 and TRBJ2-7, the full variable domain is DVKVTQSSRYLVKRTGEKVFLECVQDMDHENMFWYRQDPGLGLRLIYFSYDVKMKEKGDIPEGYSVSREKKERFSLILESASTNQTSMYLCASSSLAGGLYEQYFGPGTRLTVT.

The chain carries TRBV2 and TRBJ1-2; maybe TRBD1 (5 bases). Trimming shortened V by 5 bases and J by 2 bases, and 9 bases separated the two germline ends. Looked up from germline, CDR1 is SNHLY and CDR2 is FYNNEI. The CDR3 consists of 13 residues. In DNA, the CDR3 is TGTGCCAGCAGTAGTGACAGCAACTATGGCTACACCTTC. This encodes CASSSDSNYGYTF.

The rearrangement uses TRBV7-2 and TRBJ1-2; TRBD1 matches 9 bases. The V gene end was trimmed by 1 base and the J gene end by 1 base; junction bases not matched to a gene: 10. The germline V gene has CDR1 SGHTA and CDR2 FQGNSA. The CDR3 length is 18 residues. The chain's CDR3 is CASSLVAIGTGINYGYTF. In DNA form, the CDR3 reads TGTGCCAGCAGCTTAGTAGCAATTGGGACAGGGATTAACTATGGCTACACCTTC.

The chain has TRBV18 and TRBJ1-2, with TRBD1 identical over 9 bases. Trimming took 4 bases from V and 2 from J; bases not matched to a gene: 11. The CDR3 loop spans 17 amino acids. The germline CDR1 and CDR2 sequences are KGHSH and LQKENI. The chain's CDR3 is CASSQQGPQGANYGYTF. The DNA of the CDR3 is TGTGCCAGCTCACAACAAGGACCACAGGGGGCAAACTATGGCTACACCTTC.

This chain links TRBV5-4 with TRBJ2-2; 7 nucleotides line up with TRBD1. Per germline, CDR1 SGHNT and CDR2 YYREEE (reference sequence). J lost 4 bases, V lost 3 bases, and 9 bases had no gene match. The length of the CDR3 is 16 residues. CDR3 residues: CASSSRGAGGTGELFF. DNA for the CDR3: TGTGCCAGCAGCTCCCGTGGGGCAGGGGGCACCGGGGAGCTGTTTTTT.

The chain employs TRBV7-2 and TRBJ1-5; D gene unclear. The CDR3 runs 15 residues. CDR1 SGHTA and CDR2 FQGNSA come from the germline V gene. The V and J ends lost 0 bases and 0 bases respectively, with 6 bases between them. This chain's CDR3 is CASSLARSSNQPQHF. In DNA form, the CDR3 reads TGTGCCAGCAGCTTAGCAAGAAGTAGCAATCAGCCCCAGCATTTT.

In DNA form, the CDR3 reads TGTGCCAGCAGCCCCCAGTCACTGGCGGGGGAGCAGTACTTC. It codes for CASSPQSLAGEQYF. The J gene is TRBJ2-7, the V gene TRBV11-2; weak D call: TRBD2 (6 bases). The CDR3 length is 14 residues. Germline lookup yields CDR1 SGHAT and CDR2 FQNNGV. Trimming took 5 bases from V and 7 from J, leaving 18 bases between them.

This clone occurred once. J is TRBJ1-1 and V is TRBV29-1, with D maybe TRBD1 (5 bases). The CDR3 has 12 residues. V was clipped by 7 bases and J by 5 bases, with 14 bases between them. Germline V gives CDR1 SQVTM, CDR2 ANQGSEA. CDR3 coding DNA: TGCAGCGCCTTGGTTGGGGGGACTGAAGCTTTCTTT. The encoded protein is CSALVGGTEAFF.

The J gene is TRBJ1-3, the V gene TRBV9; TRBD1 is a possible D gene (6 bases). The V gene's germline CDR1 is SGDLS and CDR2 YYNGEE. The CDR3 runs to 14 residues. The V gene lost 7 bases and the J gene lost 2 bases, with 13 bases spanning the gap. The CDR3 protein is CASQDRSAGNTIYF. CDR3 DNA sequence: TGTGCCAGCCAGGACAGAAGTGCTGGAAACACCATATATTTT.

This chain joins TRBV11-2 and TRBJ2-7; TRBD2 aligns across 10 bases. The CDR3 runs to 16 residues. The junction had 6 bases not matched to a gene; V was cut back by 1 base and J by 3 bases. From germline, CDR1 is SGHAT and CDR2 FQNNGV. CDR3 DNA: TGTGCCAGCAGCTTAGTAGGGCTAGCGGGGGTCTACGAGCAGTACTTC. Translated: CASSLVGLAGVYEQYF.

V is TRBV7-6 and J is TRBJ2-3; 8 bases match TRBD2. The CDR3 sequence is 15 residues long. Trimming at V came to 3 bases and at J to 5 bases, leaving 7 bases not matched to a gene. Germline assignment: CDR1 SGHVS and CDR2 FNYEAQ. CDR3 sequence reads: CASSFLGTRGDTQYF. CDR3 in DNA: TGTGCCAGCAGCTTTCTCGGGACTAGAGGAGATACGCAGTATTTT.

The gene calls are TRBV12-3 or TRBV12-4 and TRBJ1-3, with no clear D. The CDR3 is 12 residues long. V lost 6 bases to trimming and J lost 8 bases, with 11 bases between them. CDR3 residues: CASSPAGDTIYF. DNA of the CDR3: TGTGCCAGCAGCCCCGCGGGAGACACCATATATTTT.

This clone was counted many times. The chain joins TRBV6-5 to TRBJ1-4, with a weak D call TRBD1 (6 bases). Trimming took 8 bases from V and 5 from J, leaving 12 bases between them. CDR3 size: 13 residues. Germline V lookup: CDR1 MNHEY, CDR2 SVGAGI. The CDR3 DNA sequence: TGTGCCAGCGGCCGAACAGGGAATGAAAAACTGTTTTTT. Protein sequence: CASGRTGNEKLFF.

The rearrangement links TRBV6-5 to TRBJ1-5, with 8 bases identical to TRBD1. The CDR3 covers 15 residues. Trimming removed 5 bases from V and 2 bases from J; junction bases left unmatched: 5. CDR1 and CDR2 from the germline V gene are MNHEY and SVGAGI. The CDR3 nucleotides are TGTGCCAGCAGTACTACACAGGGGGGCAATCAGCCCCAGCATTTT. Translated: CASSTTQGGNQPQHF.